This T cell receptor (beta chain) comes out of a study of blood T cell repertoires in COVID-19. Overall study: The cDNA or gDNA used as material had been derived from T cells, B-cell-depleted T cells, or PBMCs.

The CDR3 totals 17 residues. V was trimmed by 0 bases and J by 2 bases, leaving 15 bases between them. Germline lookup yields CDR1 SGHDT and CDR2 YYEEEE. Across about two dozen US areas, participants ranged in age from roughly 18 to 89 years. TCRdb's copy holds only in-frame clones and misses some; the assay was immunoSEQ multiplex PCR. The sample holds under 250,000 clones, roughly nine tenths seen once. Sequenced material: PBMCs or T cells enriched from blood (not recorded which). The J gene is TRBJ1-5, the V gene TRBV5-6; D is perhaps TRBD1 (5 bases). This TCR derives from a woman aged 18-30 years in a cohort exposed to, infected with or recovered from COVID-19 (not recorded which). The CDR3 is CASSLDGAGRGNQPQHF. The CDR3 nucleotides are TGTGCCAGCAGCTTGGACGGGGCCGGGAGGGGCAATCAGCCCCAGCATTTT. Filled out from reference TRBV5-6 and TRBJ1-5, the complete variable domain reads DAGVTQSPTHLIKTRGQQVTLRCSPKSGHDTVSWYQQALGQGPQFIFQYYEEEERQRGNFPDRFSGHQFPNYSSELNVNALLLGDSALYLCASSLDGAGRGNQPQHFGDGTRLSIL.